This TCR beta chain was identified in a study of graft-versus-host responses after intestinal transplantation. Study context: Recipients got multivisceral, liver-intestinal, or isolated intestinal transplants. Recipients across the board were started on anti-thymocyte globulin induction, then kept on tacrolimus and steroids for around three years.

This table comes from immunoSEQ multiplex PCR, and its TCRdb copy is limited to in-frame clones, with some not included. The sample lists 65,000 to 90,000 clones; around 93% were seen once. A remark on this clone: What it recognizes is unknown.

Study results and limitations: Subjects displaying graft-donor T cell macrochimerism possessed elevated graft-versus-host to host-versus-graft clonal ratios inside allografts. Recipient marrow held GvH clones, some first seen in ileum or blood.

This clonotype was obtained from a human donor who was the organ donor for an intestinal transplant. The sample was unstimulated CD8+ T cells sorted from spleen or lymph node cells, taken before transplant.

This CDR3 reads CASSMAGAHGGYEQYF. CDR3 bases: TGTGCCAGTAGTATGGCAGGGGCCCACGGAGGCTACGAGCAGTACTTC. V and J are TRBV19 and TRBJ2-7; possibly TRBD1 for D (6 bases). Germline loops: CDR1 LNHDA, CDR2 SQIVND (reference sequence). This CDR3 has 16 residues. V dropped 3 bases and J dropped 3 bases, with 18 bases sitting between them.